A single sample is the source of the 7 T cell receptor beta chains below, sequenced in a study of spatial heterogeneity in lung cancer. TCRdb re-called the 5' RACE reads with MiXCR, one entry per CDR3 protein. The sample consists of about 36,000 distinct CDR3 sequences, 4% to 6% of them appearing once. Time point described: sample taken at primary tumor resection. The sequenced material consisted of unsorted whole RNA from tumor, nontumor lung or frozen PBMC. The specimen comprised PBMCs, sampled at surgery. The receptors were gathered from a female donor with early-stage non-small cell lung cancer.

The sample holds a few counts of this clonotype. The chain employs TRBV20-1 and TRBJ1-2, with a weak D call TRBD1 (5 bases). The CDR3 runs to 15 residues. The V and J ends lost 6 bases and 6 bases respectively, with 23 bases between them. Germline V CDR1 and CDR2: DFQATT, SNEGSKA (reference sequence). This CDR3 reads CSARPSRAGFDGYTF. DNA for the CDR3: TGCAGTGCCCGGCCTAGCCGGGCAGGGTTTGATGGCTACACCTTC.

This chain links TRBV20-1 with TRBJ2-7; 7 bases align to TRBD2. The V and J ends lost 3 bases and 5 bases, in that order; junction bases with no gene match: 16. The CDR3 sequence is 16 residues long. Per the germline V gene, CDR1 is DFQATT and CDR2 is SNEGSKA (reference sequence). This CDR3 is CSARASYGTKGHEQYF. In DNA form, the CDR3 reads TGCAGTGCTAGGGCGAGTTACGGGACTAAAGGGCACGAGCAGTACTTC.

There are many counts of this clonotype. The J gene is TRBJ2-7, the V gene TRBV11-2; a weak D match, TRBD1 (6 bases). Trimming shortened V by 5 bases and J by 0 bases, and 17 bases separated the two germline ends. Germline V lookup: CDR1 SGHAT, CDR2 FQNNGV. This CDR3 comprises 16 residues. CDR3 nucleotide sequence: TGTGCCAGCAGCACCGACTCGACAGGACTCTCCTACGAGCAGTACTTC. Its translation: CASSTDSTGLSYEQYF. Based on the CDR3 plus reference TRBV11-2 and TRBJ2-7, the full variable domain is EAGVAQSPRYKIIEKRQSVAFWCNPISGHATLYWYQQILGQGPKLLIQFQNNGVVDDSQLPKDRFSAERLKGVDSTLKIQPAKLEDSAVYLCASSTDSTGLSYEQYFGPGTRLTVT.

This clonotype appeared many times. The chain combines TRBV7-9 with TRBJ2-1; 9 nucleotides line up with TRBD2. This CDR3 region has 14 residues. The V gene's germline CDR1 is SEHNR and CDR2 FQNEAQ (reference sequence). After removal of 4 bases from V and 8 bases from J, the junction contained 6 bases not matched to a gene. The CDR3 is CASSYTSGHYEQFF. CDR3 bases: TGTGCCAGCAGCTATACTAGCGGGCACTATGAGCAGTTCTTC.

Ten or more counts support this clonotype. The chain uses TRBV20-1 and TRBJ1-2; no firm D call. Trimming took off 6 bases at V and 8 bases at J, with 19 bases between the two ends. The CDR3 covers 13 residues. CDR1 and CDR2 (germline): DFQATT, SNEGSKA (reference sequence). The CDR3 spells CSALAEGFVGYTF. The CDR3 nucleotides read TGCAGTGCCCTTGCTGAAGGGTTCGTCGGCTACACCTTC.

This clonotype was observed at least ten times. The V and J genes are TRBV10-3 and TRBJ2-2; no reliable D call. CDR1 and CDR2 from the germline V gene are ENHRY and SYGVKD. V lost 9 bases to trimming and J lost 6 bases, with 11 bases between them. The CDR3 sequence is 12 residues long. In DNA, the CDR3 is TGTGCCATAACTGACACCTCCGGGGAGCTGTTTTTT. It is translated as CAITDTSGELFF.

This clonotype appeared a few times. The V gene is TRBV5-1, the J gene TRBJ2-1, with unresolved D. Per the germline V gene, CDR1 is SGHRS and CDR2 is YFSETQ. Trimming removed 0 bases at V and 5 bases at J, with 12 bases between. This CDR3 is built from 15 residues. The CDR3 protein is CASSLERWPNNEQFF. As DNA, the CDR3 is TGCGCCAGCAGCTTGGAGAGGTGGCCCAACAATGAGCAGTTCTTC.